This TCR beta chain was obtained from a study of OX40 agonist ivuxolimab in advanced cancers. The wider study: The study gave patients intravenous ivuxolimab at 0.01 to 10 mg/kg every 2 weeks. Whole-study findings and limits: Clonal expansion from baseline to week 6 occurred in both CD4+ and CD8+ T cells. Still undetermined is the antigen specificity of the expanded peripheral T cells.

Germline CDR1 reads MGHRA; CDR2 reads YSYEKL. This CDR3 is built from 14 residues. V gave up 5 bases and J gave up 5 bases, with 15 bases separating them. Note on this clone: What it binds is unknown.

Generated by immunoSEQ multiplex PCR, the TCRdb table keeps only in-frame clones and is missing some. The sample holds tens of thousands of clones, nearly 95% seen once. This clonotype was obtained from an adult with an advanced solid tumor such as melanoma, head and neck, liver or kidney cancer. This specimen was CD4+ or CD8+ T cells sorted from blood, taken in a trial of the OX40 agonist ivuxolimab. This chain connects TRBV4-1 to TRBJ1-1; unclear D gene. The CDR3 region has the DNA TGCGCCAGCAGCATGATTCCCTCGGAGACTGAAGCTTTCTTT. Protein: CASSMIPSETEAFF.